These 9 T cell receptor beta chains were all obtained from the same sample, sequenced in a study of T cell changes during pregnancy in multiple sclerosis. Profiling relied on immunoSEQ multiplex PCR, and the TCRdb table lists in-frame clones only, not all of them. The data show 45,000 to 60,000 clones, with about nine tenths seen just once and over 1% held by the top ten. Sequences were derived from peripheral blood, sampled after pregnancy. The receptors shown here come from a female donor in good health, enrolled as a control in a pregnancy study.

This chain connects TRBV19 to TRBJ1-2, with 7 bases fitting TRBD1. The CDR3 runs 18 residues. Germline V gives CDR1 LNHDA, CDR2 SQIVND (reference sequence). V was clipped by 3 bases and J by 1 base; unmatched bases: 14. The CDR3 DNA is TGTGCCAGTAGTATTGGAGTATGGGGAAACAGGGGTAACTATGGCTACACCTTC. Protein sequence: CASSIGVWGNRGNYGYTF. Based on the CDR3 plus reference TRBV19 and TRBJ1-2, the full variable domain is DGGITQSPKYLFRKEGQNVTLSCEQNLNHDAMYWYRQDPGQGLRLIYYSQIVNDFQKGDIAEGYSVSREKKESFPLTVTSAQKNPTAFYLCASSIGVWGNRGNYGYTFGSGTRLTVV.

The CDR3 nucleotides are TGTGCCAGCAGTTCGACAGGGTACTCCTACAATGAGCAGTTCTTC. Translation gives CASSSTGYSYNEQFF. V gene TRBV6-5 combines with J gene TRBJ2-1; 7 positions agree with TRBD1. The junction had 3 bases not matched to a gene; V was cut back by 4 bases and J by 0 bases. The CDR3 loop spans 15 amino acids. From germline, CDR1 is MNHEY and CDR2 SVGAGI.

The V and J genes are TRBV25-1 and TRBJ2-2; D is unclear. The CDR3 contains 15 residues. V was cut by 5 bases and J by 4 bases, with 14 bases left in between. The germline V gene has CDR1 MGHDK and CDR2 SYGVNS. The CDR3: CASSITLDGTGELFF. CDR3 sequence (DNA): TGTGCCAGCAGTATAACCTTAGATGGCACCGGGGAGCTGTTTTTT.

The J gene is TRBJ1-1, the V gene TRBV6-1; possibly TRBD1 for D (5 bases). The CDR3 is 13 residues long. Trimming pared 8 bases from V and 1 base from J, leaving 11 bases between. Germline V gene lookup returns CDR1 MNHNS and CDR2 SASEGT. CDR3 in DNA: TGTGCCAGCGAAGGGGTAGGGAACACTGAAGCTTTCTTT. This gives the protein CASEGVGNTEAFF.

The chain combines TRBV5-4 with TRBJ2-7; 7 nucleotides line up with TRBD2. The CDR3 is made up of 14 amino acids. The J segment lost 0 bases and the V segment lost 4 bases, leaving 4 bases of the junction unmatched. Germline V gene data show CDR1 as SGHNT and CDR2 as YYREEE (reference sequence). CDR3 sequence: CASSHLAGSYEQYF. The CDR3 DNA reads TGTGCCAGCAGCCATTTAGCGGGCTCCTACGAGCAGTACTTC. The entire variable domain, with the rest obtained from reference TRBV5-4 and TRBJ2-7, is as follows: ETGVTQSPTHLIKTRGQQVTLRCSSQSGHNTVSWYQQALGQGPQFIFQYYREEENGRGNFPPRFSGLQFPNYSSELNVNALELDDSALYLCASSHLAGSYEQYFGPGTRLTVT.

The rearrangement uses TRBV29-1 and TRBJ2-7; no clear D gene. V lost 5 bases, J lost 2 bases, and 10 bases lay in between. Looked up from germline, CDR1 is SQVTM and CDR2 is ANQGSEA. The CDR3 has 12 amino acids. For the CDR3, the DNA is TGCAGCGTTCGTCTGGGCCCCTACGAGCAGTACTTC. This translates into CSVRLGPYEQYF.

The chain links TRBV5-4 to TRBJ2-1; 8 bases align to TRBD2. The CDR3 contains 13 residues. Germline CDR1 and CDR2: SGHNT and YYREEE (reference sequence). J lost 7 bases, V lost 2 bases, and 2 bases had no gene match. CDR3 amino acids: CASSFASGNEQFF. CDR3 in DNA: TGTGCCAGCAGCTTCGCTAGCGGGAATGAGCAGTTCTTC.

The J gene is TRBJ1-2, the V gene TRBV5-1; D is possibly TRBD1 (6 bases). The length of the CDR3 is 14 residues. CDR1 is SGHRS, CDR2 YFSETQ, per germline. Trimming cost V 0 bases and J 7 bases, with 13 bases left between them. The DNA of the CDR3 is TGCGCCAGCAGCTTGGACAGGGCTCTTGGTGGCTACACCTTC. This gives the protein CASSLDRALGGYTF.

The chain has TRBV2 and TRBJ2-7, with a weak D call TRBD2 (5 bases). V lost 6 bases, J lost 7 bases, and 13 bases lay in between. Germline CDR1 reads SNHLY; CDR2 reads FYNNEI. The CDR3 is 12 residues long. Here the CDR3 DNA reads TGTGCCAGCAGAAGAAGGCGAGGGGAGCAGTACTTC. Its translation is CASRRRRGEQYF.